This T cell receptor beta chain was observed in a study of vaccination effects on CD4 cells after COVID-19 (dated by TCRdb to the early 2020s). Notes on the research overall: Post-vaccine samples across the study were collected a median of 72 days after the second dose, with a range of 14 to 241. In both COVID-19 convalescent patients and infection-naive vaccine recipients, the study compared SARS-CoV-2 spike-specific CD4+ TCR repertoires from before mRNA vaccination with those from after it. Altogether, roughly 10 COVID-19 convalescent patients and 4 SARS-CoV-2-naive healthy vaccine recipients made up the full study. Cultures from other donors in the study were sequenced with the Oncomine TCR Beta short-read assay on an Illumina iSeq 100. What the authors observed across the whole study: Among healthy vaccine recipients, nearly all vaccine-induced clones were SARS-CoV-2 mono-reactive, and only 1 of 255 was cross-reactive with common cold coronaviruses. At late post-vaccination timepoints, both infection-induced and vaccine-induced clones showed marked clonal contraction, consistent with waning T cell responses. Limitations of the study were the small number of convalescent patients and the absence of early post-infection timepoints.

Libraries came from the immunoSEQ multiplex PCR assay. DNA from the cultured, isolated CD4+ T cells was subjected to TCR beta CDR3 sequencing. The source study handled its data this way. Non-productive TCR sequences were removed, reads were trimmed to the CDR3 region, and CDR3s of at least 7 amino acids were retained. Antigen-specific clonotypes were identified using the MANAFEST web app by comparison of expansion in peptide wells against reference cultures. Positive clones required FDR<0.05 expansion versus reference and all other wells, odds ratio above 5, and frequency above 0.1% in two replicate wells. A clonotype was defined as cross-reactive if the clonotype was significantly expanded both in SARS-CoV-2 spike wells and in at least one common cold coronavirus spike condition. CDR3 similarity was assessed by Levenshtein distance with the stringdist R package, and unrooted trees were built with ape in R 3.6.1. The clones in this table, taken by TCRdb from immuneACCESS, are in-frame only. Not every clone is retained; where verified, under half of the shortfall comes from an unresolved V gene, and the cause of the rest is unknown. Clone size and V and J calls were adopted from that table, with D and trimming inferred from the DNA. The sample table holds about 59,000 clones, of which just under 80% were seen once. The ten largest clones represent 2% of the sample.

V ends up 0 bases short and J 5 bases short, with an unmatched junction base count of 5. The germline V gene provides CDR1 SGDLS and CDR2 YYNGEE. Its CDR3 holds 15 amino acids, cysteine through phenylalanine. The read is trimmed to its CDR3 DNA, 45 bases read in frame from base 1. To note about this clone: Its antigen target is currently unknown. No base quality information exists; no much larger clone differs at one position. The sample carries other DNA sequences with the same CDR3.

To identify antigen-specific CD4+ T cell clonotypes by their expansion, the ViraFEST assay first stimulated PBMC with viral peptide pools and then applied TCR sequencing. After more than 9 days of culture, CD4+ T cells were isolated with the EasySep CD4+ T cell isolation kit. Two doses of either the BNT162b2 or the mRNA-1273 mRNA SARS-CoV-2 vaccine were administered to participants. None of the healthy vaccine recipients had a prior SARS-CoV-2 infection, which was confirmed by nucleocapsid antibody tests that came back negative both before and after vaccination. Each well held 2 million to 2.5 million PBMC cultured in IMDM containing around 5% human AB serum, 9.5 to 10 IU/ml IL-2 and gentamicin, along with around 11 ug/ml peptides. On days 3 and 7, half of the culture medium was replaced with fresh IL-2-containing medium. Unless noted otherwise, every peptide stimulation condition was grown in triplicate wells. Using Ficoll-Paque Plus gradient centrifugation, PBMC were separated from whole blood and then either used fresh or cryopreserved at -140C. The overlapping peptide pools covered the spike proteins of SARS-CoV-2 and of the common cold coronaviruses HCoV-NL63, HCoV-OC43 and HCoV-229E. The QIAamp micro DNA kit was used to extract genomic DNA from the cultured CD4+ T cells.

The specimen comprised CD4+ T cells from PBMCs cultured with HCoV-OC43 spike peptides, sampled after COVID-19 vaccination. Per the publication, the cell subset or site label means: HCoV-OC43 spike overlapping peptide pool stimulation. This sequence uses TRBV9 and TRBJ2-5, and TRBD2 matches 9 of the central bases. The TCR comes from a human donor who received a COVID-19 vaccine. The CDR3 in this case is CASSVVSGGGETQYF. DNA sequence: TGTGCCAGCAGCGTAGTTAGCGGGGGCGGGGAGACCCAGTACTTC.